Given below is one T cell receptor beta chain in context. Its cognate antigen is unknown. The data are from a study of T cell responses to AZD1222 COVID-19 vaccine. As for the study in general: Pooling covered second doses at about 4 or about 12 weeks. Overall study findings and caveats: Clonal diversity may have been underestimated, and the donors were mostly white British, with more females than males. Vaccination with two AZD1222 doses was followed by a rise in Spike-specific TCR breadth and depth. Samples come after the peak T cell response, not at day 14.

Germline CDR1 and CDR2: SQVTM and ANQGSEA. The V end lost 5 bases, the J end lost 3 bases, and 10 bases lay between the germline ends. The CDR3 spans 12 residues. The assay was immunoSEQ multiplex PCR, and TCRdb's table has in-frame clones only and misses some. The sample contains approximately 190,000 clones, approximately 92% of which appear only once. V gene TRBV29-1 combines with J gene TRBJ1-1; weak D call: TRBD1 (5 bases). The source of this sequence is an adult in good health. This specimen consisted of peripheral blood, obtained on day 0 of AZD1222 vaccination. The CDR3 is CSVFGTYTEAFF. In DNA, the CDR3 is TGCAGCGTTTTTGGGACTTACACTGAAGCTTTCTTT.